This T cell receptor beta chain was obtained from a study of T cells in Graves' hyperthyroidism and ophthalmopathy. Many counts were recorded for this clonotype. V lost 4 bases to trimming and J lost 3 bases, with 11 bases between them. CDR3 length: 13 amino acids. The germline V gene encodes CDR1 SQVTM and CDR2 ANQGSEA. The investigators amplified TCR beta CDR3 regions from RNA transcripts. HTBI primers were used for first-round RT-PCR of the TCR CDR3. TCRdb recomputed calls from the multiplex PCR reads with MiXCR, one row per CDR3 protein. The table records about 350,000 distinct CDR3 sequences, over 11% of them present only once.

This rearrangement joins TRBV29-1 to TRBJ2-3, with a tentative D call TRBD2 (6 bases). Sequencing was done on a sample of blood. The TCR was taken from a woman in her 30s with Graves' hyperthyroidism. CDR3 in DNA: TGCAGCGTTGGGACTGGGGGGACAGATACGCAGTATTTT. This encodes CSVGTGGTDTQYF.